Described below is a single T cell receptor (beta chain) sequence and its context. Germline V gene data show CDR1 as SGHVS and CDR2 as FQNEAQ. The junction had 4 bases not matched to a gene; V was cut back by 4 bases and J by 3 bases. There are 15 residues in the CDR3. This entry comes from a study of siplizumab effects on memory and regulatory T cells. The assay was immunoSEQ multiplex PCR, and TCRdb's table has in-frame clones only and misses some. The sample holds about 100,000 clones; nearly 95% are singletons and the top ten take about 12%. The TCR originated in a human donor in good health. This rearrangement joins TRBV7-8 to TRBJ2-7; 12 nucleotides match TRBD2. Sequenced input: non-Treg CD4+ T cells sorted from blood. DNA of the CDR3: TGTGCCAGCAGCTCAGGACTAGCGGGGATCTACGAGCAGTACTTC. Protein sequence: CASSSGLAGIYEQYF.